This T cell receptor (beta chain) was profiled in a study of cytomegalovirus exposure and HLA in healthy donors (TCRdb year 2017). About the full investigation: An earlier analysis of about 530 of the donors reported about 260 Gb of sequence data and 95 million to 130 million unique TCR beta sequences obtained from around 190 million T cells. Among the approximately 420 genotyped donors, approximately 81% belonged to the genetic ancestry cluster associated with self-reported Caucasian donors. Around 300 gigabases of sequencing data and approximately 85 million unique TCR sequences were included in an early release covering roughly 700 HLA-typed donors. The number of typed donors differed by locus: roughly 629-640 for A, B, C, DRB1 and DQB1; approximately 530 for DQA1; roughly 600 for DPA1; and roughly 470 for DPB1. An earlier analysis of approximately 500 of the donors applied high-throughput TCR beta sequencing to assess whether each TCR beta V gene segment acted as functional or pseudogenic. All discovery cohort repertoires had been generated on a single sequencing platform. Genome-wide SNP genotypes for about 60% of the roughly 700 donors were used in a later genetic analysis, which treated that subset as a discovery cohort. Among some 410 genotyped donors of the cohort, an average of approximately 240,000 unique TCR beta nucleotide sequences were sequenced per donor, roughly 20% of them non-productive. Class I and class II HLA loci were covered by the typing at four-digit resolution. The study was designed to test whether signatures of past pathogen exposure could be identified by cataloging public T cell receptors. Donor age, sex, ethnicity and CMV serostatus were compiled together with the repertoire data. To predict cytomegalovirus infection status, the study brought together high-throughput TCR immunosequencing, statistical association of individual TCRs with disease status, and machine learning. A later analysis re-examined previously published TCR beta repertoires from roughly 720 donors and added high-resolution HLA genotyping to investigate patterns of TCR occurrence. Rather than using new phenotypic data, the later analysis identified candidate immune exposures from TCR beta sequences and from how often those sequences occurred across donors. Roughly five DR-DQ haplotypes were treated as single units for association and clustering because of strong linkage in the cohort. The study profiled the T cell repertoires of around 700 subjects by immunosequencing and related them to cytomegalovirus serostatus. A separate validation cohort of approximately 120 different subjects was used in addition to the roughly 670-subject first cohort.

The library relied on the immunoSEQ multiplex PCR assay. The multiplex PCR relied on a mix of 60 forward primers for TCR Vbeta segments and 13 reverse primers for TCR Jbeta segments. Amplification of the CDR3 region of rearranged TCR beta genes was performed with a multiplex PCR assay on genomic DNA. Amplified TCR beta libraries were sequenced as 87-base-pair reads on the Illumina HiSeq System. From the authors' description of their analysis: A later analysis tallied around 80 million unique TCR beta chains across the 666 repertoires, and some 12 million of those chains were shared by two or more donors. Raw reads were error-corrected and collapsed into unique sequences by a nearest-neighbor algorithm in which closely related sequences were merged to remove PCR and sequencing errors. V, D and J gene segments were assigned by aligning CDR3 sequences to IMGT reference sequences. For a sequence to be retained, at least a six-nucleotide match to both a V gene segment and a J gene segment was required. Rearrangements were called productive when the CDR3 lacked stop codons and stayed in frame with V and J; all others were non-productive. CDR3 was defined by IMGT convention, running from the second conserved V-encoded cysteine to the conserved J-encoded phenylalanine. The earlier analysis of 587 of the donors excluded any sequence lacking an unambiguous match to a single V gene segment. In an earlier analysis of roughly 600 of the donors, a V segment was called functional when productive rearrangements were above 56.7%, and segregating when the standard deviation between donors exceeded 5%. To diagnose cytomegalovirus status from the catalog of TCR beta chain sequences, a statistical classification framework was built. V and J gene assignment, in a later analysis, came from comparing TCR nucleotide sequences with IMGT/GENE-DB human TR gene sequences. In a later analysis, CDR3 sequences and most-parsimonious VDJ recombination scenarios were assigned using the TCRdist pipeline. In a later analysis, each TCR beta chain was defined by its CDR3 amino acid sequence together with its V-gene family, and reads lacking a unique V-gene family were excluded. In a later analysis, several hundred highly shared, low-generation-probability nucleotide sequences were removed to address suspected cross-contamination and a sequencing artifact. In a later analysis, a clonal expansion index for each public chain was calculated from normalized within-repertoire ranks of inferred template counts. In a later analysis, generation probabilities were computed using a VDJ recombination model fitted to out-of-frame rearrangements, and the results were checked against IGoR. In a later analysis, TCR-TCR, TCR-HLA and TCR-CMV co-occurrence was scored with hypergeometric tests, and a repertoire-size bias correction was applied to TCR pairs. False discovery rates were estimated in a later analysis by permuting HLA or CMV assignments 20 times. In a later analysis, co-occurring TCRs were grouped using DBSCAN, with TCRdist sequence similarity added in when clustering inside HLA-allele-positive subsets. For co-occurrence clustering, repertoires with fewer than 30,000 or more than 120,000 public chains were excluded, along with a handful of repertoires with anomalous nucleotide sharing. The source is immuneACCESS, and TCRdb retained only in-frame sequences with V and J called. Part of the clones is not carried over; for the studies checked, unresolved V genes explain less than half of this, and the remainder is unexplained. The V and J calls and the clone size are those of that table, but D and trimming were determined from the DNA. Within this sample are about 130,000 clones, with approximately 10% of them counted one time only. Roughly 7.2% of the sample lies in the top ten.

The cohort comprised 550 to 700 healthy bone marrow donors. At the time of sampling, every cohort member was nominally healthy, though immune exposures that went unrecorded were likely present. The donor tested CMV seropositive, placing the donor among the 250 to 350 seropositive members of the cohort. A peripheral blood sample was provided by each donor, and peripheral blood mononuclear cells were used for TCR beta sequencing. The Qiagen DNeasy Blood Extraction Kit was used to extract genomic DNA from the blood cell samples. From the germline V gene (reference sequence), CDR1 is SEHNR and CDR2 is FQNEAQ. The CDR3 holds 17 amino acids from the cysteine to the phenylalanine. The only DNA kept is the CDR3, 51 bases in frame from the first base. Relative to germline, V is 1 base shorter and J is 0 bases shorter, with 13 bases between their ends. Overall results and qualifications from the work: Linkage disequilibrium might explain the correlated functional status among segregating V segments, but an unknown experimental factor could not be ruled out. The authors suggested that the approach could potentially be extended to other disease states and immunological phenotypes. A few of the identified cytomegalovirus-associated TCR beta chains were confirmed in vitro to be specific for cytomegalovirus antigens. A further reported finding was that TCR beta sequences accurately predicted the HLA-A and HLA-B alleles for most subjects in the first cohort. In both the original and validation cohorts, the classifier was reported to diagnose cytomegalovirus status with high specificity and sensitivity. About 17 rarely observed V segments, including chromosome 9 orphons, were excluded from the earlier analysis of some 590 of the donors because counts were too low. According to a later genetic analysis, donors in an Asian-associated ancestry cluster had fewer N-insertions in productive TCRs than the roughly 670-donor mean. While some public TCRs were present in many individuals, most TCR sequences turned up only very rarely across donors. A later genetic analysis associated a missense DCLRE1C variant with V-gene and J-gene trimming of TCR beta chains, and an independent cohort replicated the association. In a later analysis, 15,000 to 20,000 TCR beta sequences were associated with specific HLA alleles at a false discovery rate of 0.05. Immune exposure information for the cohort was limited to CMV serostatus. Because the 87-base-pair reads could not distinguish some IMGT-functional V segments, including TRBV6-2 and TRBV6-3, those segments were excluded. In a later analysis, TCR association rates were found to vary across HLA loci, with the most associated TCRs seen for DRB1 alleles and the fewest for HLA-C alleles. Strong co-occurrence of HLA alleles, especially DR and DQ, made assigning TCR associations to individual alleles difficult. According to a later analysis, parvovirus B19, influenza, CMV and Epstein-Barr virus appeared linked to several top co-occurrence clusters. In a later analysis, most CMV-associated TCR beta chains were found to appear HLA-restricted, with HLA associations seemingly driven largely by CMV exposure. The sequencing pipeline was judged likely to have produced a cluster of highly shared sequence variants as a technical artifact. The study gave a list of about 150 TCR beta chains associated with cytomegalovirus. An earlier analysis of 587 of the donors showed that most TCR beta V segments appeared in productive rearrangements either about 87% or about 30% of the time, which broadly matched IMGT annotations. Roughly uniform sequencing depth across donors was assumed in presence/absence analyses, although this assumption may not hold. A later analysis found that HLA-associated TCR beta chains were more clonally expanded and had lower generation probabilities than equally common non-associated chains. Because some donors lacked HLA typing at each locus, the association tests relied only on the typed subset. This cohort had only TCR beta chains sequenced, and the lack of alpha or paired-chain data limited which features could be detected.

The sample holds a few counts of this clone. Its specific antigen is unknown. No per-base quality is available; no much larger clone lies one base away. The sequenced sample was PBMCs. The chain is made from TRBV7-9 and TRBJ2-4; TRBD2 is a weak D gene call, 5 bases matching. The origin of this receptor is a woman between 40 and 50 years old in good health and CMV-seropositive. The CDR3 in this case is CASSLVRGQGAKNIQYF. The DNA sequence follows: TGTGCCAGCAGCTTAGTCCGGGGTCAAGGAGCCAAAAACATTCAGTACTTC.